The 26 T cell receptor beta chains below all came from one sample that was sequenced in a study of blood T cell repertoires in COVID-19. Method: immunoSEQ multiplex PCR; TCRdb's copy keeps in-frame clones and lacks some. Here the sample spans approximately 290,000 clones, roughly 84% being singletons. The specimen sequenced was peripheral blood. These receptors originate from a human donor with COVID-19, enrolled during active disease. The donor label of this sample is uncertain.

V gene TRBV7-2 combines with J gene TRBJ1-5, with TRBD1 as a possible D gene (6 bases). With 2 bases removed from V and 5 bases from J, the gap between germline ends came to 7 bases. Germline V gene lookup returns CDR1 SGHTA and CDR2 FQGNSA. This CDR3 is 13 amino acids long. This chain's CDR3 is CASSLKGDQPQHF. The DNA of the CDR3 is TGTGCCAGCAGCTTAAAGGGGGATCAGCCCCAGCATTTT.

The genes are TRBV9 and TRBJ2-7, with 8 bases that match TRBD2. V lost 0 bases, J lost 5 bases, and 10 bases stayed unmatched. Germline CDR1 reads SGDLS; CDR2 reads YYNGEE. The CDR3 is made up of 16 amino acids. The CDR3 DNA follows: TGTGCCAGCAGCGTAGGAATAGGGACTAGGAAGAACGAGCAGTACTTC. This translates into CASSVGIGTRKNEQYF.

The rearrangement links TRBV6-5 to TRBJ1-1; no clear D. This CDR3 comprises 12 residues. V dropped 7 bases and J dropped 5 bases, with 11 bases sitting between them. Germline V gene lookup returns CDR1 MNHEY and CDR2 SVGAGI. The CDR3 bases are TGTGCCAGCATGGCTCGGGGTACTGAAGCTTTCTTT. It is translated as CASMARGTEAFF.

This clone was counted a few times. The CDR3 spells CASSQVQGASGYNEQFF. CDR3 in DNA: TGTGCCAGCAGCCAAGTACAGGGGGCCTCCGGGTACAATGAGCAGTTCTTC. V usage is TRBV3-1 (or the pseudogene TRBV3-2) and J usage is TRBJ2-1, with 9 nucleotides matching TRBD1. CDR1 is LGHDT, CDR2 YNNKEL, per germline (reference sequence). The junction had 8 bases not matched to a gene; V was cut back by 1 base and J by 4 bases. The length of the CDR3 is 17 residues.

As for this clone: The sample contains more than one DNA sequence encoding this CDR3. The chain is built from TRBV18 and TRBJ1-1, with D perhaps TRBD1 (5 bases). This CDR3 contains 13 residues. Trimming removed 2 bases from V and 4 bases from J, with 8 bases in between. CDR1 is KGHSH, CDR2 LQKENI, per germline. Here the CDR3 DNA reads TGTGCCAGCTCACCAGGTCAGGGCACTGAAGCTTTCTTT. The encoded protein is CASSPGQGTEAFF. Filled out from reference TRBV18 and TRBJ1-1, the complete variable domain reads NAGVMQNPRHLVRRRGQEARLRCSPMKGHSHVYWYRQLPEEGLKFMVYLQKENIIDESGMPKERFSAEFPKEGPSILRIQQVVRGDSAAYFCASSPGQGTEAFFGQGTRLTVV.

V usage is TRBV6-1 and J usage is TRBJ1-3, with D maybe TRBD1 (6 bases). Germline V gives CDR1 MNHNS, CDR2 SASEGT. Trimming stripped 2 bases from V and 4 bases from J, with 15 bases between. The CDR3 has 16 amino acids. The CDR3 here is CASSEIRAGAGNTIYF. CDR3 coding DNA: TGTGCCAGCAGTGAAATACGCGCAGGGGCAGGAAACACCATATATTTT.

The chain combines TRBV2 with TRBJ2-1; TRBD2 aligns across 8 bases. V was pared by 6 bases and J by 0 bases, with 13 bases of the junction left unmatched. Germline V CDR1 and CDR2: SNHLY, FYNNEI. The CDR3 contains 18 residues. The CDR3 loop reads CASRAFSGDLSSYNEQFF. CDR3 nucleotides: TGTGCCAGCAGGGCTTTTAGCGGGGATCTTAGCTCCTACAATGAGCAGTTCTTC.

The V and J genes are TRBV7-2 and TRBJ2-1; TRBD2 aligns across 12 bases. The CDR3 is made up of 16 amino acids. J was trimmed by 6 bases and V by 5 bases; bases with no gene match: 8. Germline V gene sequence: CDR1 SGHTA, CDR2 FQGNSA. CDR3 sequence: CASSPRLAGVSNEQFF. In DNA form, the CDR3 reads TGTGCCAGCAGCCCGAGACTAGCGGGAGTCTCCAATGAGCAGTTCTTC.

The V and J genes are TRBV19 and TRBJ1-5; tentatively, D is TRBD1 (6 bases). Trimming took off 6 bases at V and 1 base at J, with 13 bases between the two ends. CDR1 is LNHDA and CDR2 is SQIVND in the germline V gene (reference sequence). The CDR3 spans 15 residues. CDR3 in DNA: TGTGCCAGTAGCACAGGGATCCCGAGCAATCAGCCCCAGCATTTT. Amino acid sequence: CASSTGIPSNQPQHF.

The V gene is TRBV11-1, the J gene TRBJ1-1, with 8 bases identical to TRBD1. The CDR3 spans 16 residues. Germline CDR1 and CDR2: SGHAT and FQDESV (reference sequence). After removal of 5 bases from V and 3 bases from J, the junction contained 11 bases not matched to a gene. The CDR3, as DNA: TGTGCCAGCAGCCCCCGGGACAGGCGGATGGACACTGAAGCTTTCTTT. Its translation: CASSPRDRRMDTEAFF.

The chain employs TRBV2 and TRBJ2-1; 11 bases map to TRBD2. The CDR3 is 17 residues long. The V segment lost 3 bases and the J segment 7 bases; nucleotides outside the gene matches: 11. CDR1 and CDR2 from the germline V gene are SNHLY and FYNNEI. The CDR3 region has the DNA TGTGCCAGCAGTGACGCGAGTAGCGGGAGGGTTGAGAATGAGCAGTTCTTC. Translation gives CASSDASSGRVENEQFF.

The chain links TRBV5-1 to TRBJ2-7; 7 bases are a match to TRBD2. Trimming removed 2 bases from V and 3 bases from J; junction bases left unmatched: 5. This CDR3 contains 14 residues. Germline V gene data show CDR1 as SGHRS and CDR2 as YFSETQ. CDR3 sequence: CASSFQRGDYEQYF. CDR3 bases: TGCGCCAGCAGCTTTCAGCGGGGAGACTACGAGCAGTACTTC.

This clone was seen a few times. The chain couples TRBV9 to TRBJ1-2; D remains unclear. CDR1 and CDR2 (germline): SGDLS, YYNGEE. This CDR3 has 15 amino acids. V dropped 1 base and J dropped 5 bases, with 15 bases sitting between them. The CDR3 DNA reads as TGTGCCAGCAGCGTAACGGGAGGCTCCCCTTATGGCTACACCTTC. This gives the protein CASSVTGGSPYGYTF.

The chain has TRBV18 and TRBJ1-4; TRBD1 matches 10 bases. The CDR3 covers 18 residues. V shed 2 bases, J shed 15 bases, and the junction held 21 bases outside the gene matches. The germline CDR1 and CDR2 sequences are KGHSH and LQKENI. DNA for the CDR3: TGTGCCAGCTCACCAACAGCGGACAGGGGGGCTAATATTTTGAAGGTGTTTTTT. Translated: CASSPTADRGANILKVFF.

The gene calls are TRBV6-2 or TRBV6-3 and TRBJ1-1; TRBD1 matches 8 bases. The CDR3 totals 15 residues. Germline-derived CDR1 and CDR2 are MNHEY and SVGEGT. V was pared by 1 base and J by 1 base, with 2 bases of the junction left unmatched. The CDR3 reads CASSYFGTGNTEAFF. As DNA, the CDR3 is TGTGCCAGCAGTTACTTTGGGACAGGGAACACTGAAGCTTTCTTT.

The gene calls are TRBV7-9 and TRBJ1-1; possibly TRBD1 for D (6 bases). Germline V gene sequence: CDR1 SEHNR, CDR2 FQNEAQ (reference sequence). The CDR3 has 14 amino acids. Trimming pared 5 bases from V and 5 bases from J, leaving 15 bases between. The CDR3, as DNA: TGTGCCAGCAGCGCGCGCAGGGGAGAAACTGAAGCTTTCTTT. It specifies CASSARRGETEAFF. Full variable domain (missing parts from reference TRBV7-9 and TRBJ1-1): DTGVSQNPRHKITKRGQNVTFRCDPISEHNRLYWYRQTLGQGPEFLTYFQNEAQLEKSRLLSDRFSAERPKGSFSTLEIQRTEQGDSAMYLCASSARRGETEAFFGQGTRLTVV.

Here the CDR3 DNA reads TGCGCCAGCAGCCAAGATCAGCGGGAGATTGATACGCAGTATTTT. Its translation: CASSQDQREIDTQYF. V gene TRBV4-3 combines with J gene TRBJ2-3, with TRBD2 matching over 8 bases. In germline, CDR1 is LGHNA, CDR2 YSLEER. The CDR3 extends over 15 amino acids. The ends lost 0 bases at V and 6 bases at J; junction bases unmatched: 5.

The rearrangement joins TRBV19 to TRBJ2-7; D is possibly TRBD2 (6 bases). The V gene's germline CDR1 is LNHDA and CDR2 SQIVND (reference sequence). The V and J ends lost 0 bases and 0 bases respectively, with 6 bases between them. This CDR3 has 14 amino acids. The CDR3 is CASSIETSSYEQYF. In DNA, the CDR3 is TGTGCCAGTAGTATAGAGACTAGCTCCTACGAGCAGTACTTC.

This clone is a singleton in its sample. The rearrangement uses TRBV5-8 and TRBJ2-1; D is unresolved. The CDR3 consists of 12 residues. In germline, CDR1 is SGHTS, CDR2 YDEGEE. V lost 4 bases and J 6 bases, leaving 8 bases between the germline ends. CDR3 region: CASSAVLNEQFF. In DNA, the CDR3 is TGTGCCAGCAGCGCGGTACTCAATGAGCAGTTCTTC.

To note about this clone: Germline is not matched at one junction end, which may reflect a read error. The chain uses TRBV7-8 and TRBJ1-1, with D maybe TRBD1 (6 bases). The CDR3 runs to 14 residues. The V gene's germline CDR1 is SGHVS and CDR2 FQNEAQ. CDR3 loop: CASSSQLTGLGTDF. In DNA form, the CDR3 reads TGTGCCAGCAGCTCACAGCTTACAGGGTTAGGAACTGACTTT.

Only one count was recorded for this clone. The gene calls are TRBV11-2 and TRBJ2-3; TRBD2 might be the D (7 bases). Trimming took 3 bases from V and 0 from J, leaving 13 bases between them. There are 16 residues in the CDR3. Germline V gene data show CDR1 as SGHAT and CDR2 as FQNNGV. The CDR3 spells CASSLGGGRSTDTQYF. DNA for the CDR3: TGTGCCAGCAGCTTGGGCGGGGGCAGGAGCACAGATACGCAGTATTTT.

The V call is TRBV28, the J call TRBJ2-3; 8 bases align to TRBD2. Trimming removed 6 bases from V and 1 base from J; junction bases left unmatched: 9. Germline-derived CDR1 and CDR2 are MDHEN and SYDVKM. The CDR3 is 16 residues long. The CDR3: CASSTLSGIGTDTQYF. CDR3 nucleotides: TGTGCCAGCAGCACCCTTAGCGGGATAGGCACAGATACGCAGTATTTT.

The chain combines TRBV21-1 with TRBJ1-5; TRBD1 is the table's D call, not checked against the DNA. TRBV21-1 counts as a pseudogene. The CDR3 is 15 residues long. Here the CDR3 reads CASSKDRGSNQPQHF. CDR3 DNA sequence: TGTGCCAGCAGCAAAGACAGGGGGAGCAATCAGCCCCAGCATTTT.

This clone was observed a few times. V usage is TRBV18 and J usage is TRBJ2-2, with 7 bases aligning to TRBD2. CDR3 length: 15 amino acids. The J segment lost 5 bases and the V segment lost 2 bases, leaving 5 bases of the junction unmatched. Germline lookup yields CDR1 KGHSH and CDR2 LQKENI. CDR3 loop: CASSPRQGGTGELFF. CDR3 bases: TGTGCCAGCTCACCAAGGCAGGGAGGGACCGGGGAGCTGTTTTTT.

The rearrangement links TRBV30 to TRBJ2-1; D is possibly TRBD1 (5 bases). CDR1 is GTSNPN, CDR2 SVGIG, per germline (reference sequence). This CDR3 has 14 amino acids. V was cut by 2 bases and J by 0 bases, with 8 bases left in between. Here the CDR3 reads CAWSRGNSYNEQFF. The CDR3 DNA sequence: TGTGCCTGGAGTAGGGGCAACTCCTACAATGAGCAGTTCTTC.

V gene TRBV27 combines with J gene TRBJ1-1; D may be TRBD1 (5 bases). V lost 4 bases and J lost 0, with 9 bases in between. This CDR3 comprises 14 residues. Germline V lookup: CDR1 MNHEY, CDR2 SMNVEV (reference sequence). CDR3 in DNA: TGTGCCAGCAGTTGGAGGGGCATGAACACTGAAGCTTTCTTT. Protein: CASSWRGMNTEAFF.